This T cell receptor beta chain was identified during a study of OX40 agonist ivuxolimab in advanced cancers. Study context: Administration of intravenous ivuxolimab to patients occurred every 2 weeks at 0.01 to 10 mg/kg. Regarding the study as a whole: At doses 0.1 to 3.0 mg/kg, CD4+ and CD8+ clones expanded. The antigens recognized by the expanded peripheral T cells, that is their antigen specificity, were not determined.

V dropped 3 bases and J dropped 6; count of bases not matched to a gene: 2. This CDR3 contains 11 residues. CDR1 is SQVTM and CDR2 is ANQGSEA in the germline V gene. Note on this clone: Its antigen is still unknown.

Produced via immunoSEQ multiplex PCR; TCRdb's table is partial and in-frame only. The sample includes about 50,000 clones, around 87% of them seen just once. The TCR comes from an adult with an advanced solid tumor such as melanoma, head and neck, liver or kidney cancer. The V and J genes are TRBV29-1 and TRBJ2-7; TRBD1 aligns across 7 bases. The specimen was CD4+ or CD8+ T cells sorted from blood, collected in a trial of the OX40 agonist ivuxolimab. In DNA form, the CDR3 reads TGCAGCGTTGACAGGGGGTTCGAGCAGTACTTC. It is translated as CSVDRGFEQYF.